This is a list of T cell receptor beta chains from one sample in a study of control samples from healthy donors and cancer patients. The data were produced by immunoSEQ multiplex PCR, yet TCRdb's version contains in-frame clones alone and is incomplete. Here the sample spans about 120,000 clones, 87% being singletons. Sequencing used blood. The receptors shown here come from a man aged 25-40 years in good health. Each CDR3 is given with its conserved first and last residue. D genes are given only for firm matches. The size of a clone is reported for some rows only, either as once, few or many, or as a class for expanded clones.

j_call,clone_size,d_call,v_call,cdr3_aa,cdr3_nt
TRBJ1-5,NA,NA,TRBV18,CASSPVPGQPNQPQHF,TGTGCCAGCTCACCAGTCCCTGGACAGCCCAATCAGCCCCAGCATTTT
TRBJ2-3,NA,NA,TRBV30,CAWSIADTQYF,TGTGCCTGGAGTATAGCAGATACGCAGTATTTT
TRBJ1-1,NA,TRBD1,TRBV19,CASSVTGGNTEAFF,TGTGCCAGTAGTGTCACAGGGGGCAACACTGAAGCTTTCTTT
TRBJ2-6,NA,TRBD1,TRBV19,CASSIVGTVESGANVLTF,TGTGCCAGTAGTATAGTTGGGACAGTAGAATCTGGGGCCAACGTCCTGACTTTC
TRBJ1-5,NA,NA,TRBV5-1,CASSTGPGDGPQHF,TGCGCCAGCAGCACCGGTCCTGGTGACGGGCCCCAGCATTTT
TRBJ1-1,NA,NA,TRBV7-9,CASSTHREAFF,TGTGCCAGCAGTACACATAGAGAAGCTTTCTTT
TRBJ1-1,NA,NA,TRBV10-1,CASTNSPNTEAFF,TGCGCCAGCACGAACAGCCCGAACACTGAAGCTTTCTTT
TRBJ1-4,NA,NA,TRBV18,CASSPRGANEKLFF,TGTGCCAGCTCGCCTAGAGGGGCCAATGAAAAACTGTTTTTT
TRBJ2-1,NA,NA,TRBV11-3,CASSRKFGEQFF,TGTGCCAGCAGCAGGAAGTTTGGTGAGCAGTTCTTC
TRBJ1-1,few,NA,TRBV7-9,CASSLGRLNTEAFF,TGTGCCAGCAGCTTAGGACGTTTGAACACTGAAGCTTTCTTT
TRBJ1-6,NA,NA,TRBV9,CASSVDRAYSPLHF,TGTGCCAGCAGCGTAGACAGGGCCTATTCACCCCTCCACTTT
TRBJ1-2,NA,NA,TRBV28,CASSSLTGRNYGYTF,TGTGCCAGCAGTTCTCTGACAGGAAGGAACTATGGCTACACCTTC
TRBJ1-1,NA,TRBD1,TRBV6-5,CASSYEAGGRTEAFF,TGTGCCAGCAGTTACGAGGCAGGGGGTCGCACTGAAGCTTTCTTT
TRBJ1-2,once,TRBD1,TRBV10-1,CASSEPDRGTNYGYTF,TGCGCCAGCAGTGAGCCCGACAGGGGGACGAACTATGGCTACACCTTC
TRBJ1-1,NA,TRBD1,TRBV30,CAWNRGPGTEAFF,TGTGCCTGGAACAGGGGGCCGGGCACTGAAGCTTTCTTT
TRBJ2-3,NA,TRBD1,TRBV10-2,CASSPGTGMPDTQYF,TGCGCCAGCAGCCCCGGGACAGGGATGCCAGATACGCAGTATTTT
TRBJ1-2,NA,NA,TRBV11-2,CASSLSALRGGYTF,TGTGCCAGCAGCTTATCCGCCCTGAGAGGTGGCTACACCTTC
TRBJ1-6,NA,NA,TRBV30,CAWSEQYNSPLHF,TGTGCCTGGAGTGAACAGTATAATTCACCCCTCCACTTT